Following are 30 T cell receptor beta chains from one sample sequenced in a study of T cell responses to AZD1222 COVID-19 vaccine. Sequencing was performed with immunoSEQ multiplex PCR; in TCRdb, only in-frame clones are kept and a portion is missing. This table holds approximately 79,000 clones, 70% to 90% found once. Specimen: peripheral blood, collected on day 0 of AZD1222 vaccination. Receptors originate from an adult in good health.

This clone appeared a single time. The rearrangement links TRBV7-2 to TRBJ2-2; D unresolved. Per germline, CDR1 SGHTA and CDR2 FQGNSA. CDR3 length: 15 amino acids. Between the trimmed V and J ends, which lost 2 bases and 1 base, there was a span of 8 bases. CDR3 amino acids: CASSLSPRNTGELFF. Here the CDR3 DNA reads TGTGCCAGCAGCTTAAGCCCTCGGAACACCGGGGAGCTGTTTTTT.

The CDR3 loop reads CASSESGSTSNEQFF. In DNA, the CDR3 is TGCGCCAGCAGTGAGTCGGGGTCGACTAGCAATGAGCAGTTCTTC. The V call is TRBV10-1, the J call TRBJ2-1, with D perhaps TRBD2 (6 bases). The V and J ends lost 0 bases and 6 bases respectively, with 12 bases between them. Germline V gene lookup returns CDR1 WNHNN and CDR2 SYGVQD (reference sequence). CDR3 length: 15 residues.

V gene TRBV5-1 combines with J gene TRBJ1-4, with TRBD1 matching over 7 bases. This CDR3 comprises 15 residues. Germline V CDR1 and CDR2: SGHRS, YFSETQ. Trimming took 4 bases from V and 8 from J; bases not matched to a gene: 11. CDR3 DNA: TGCGCCAGCAGCCCGGAGACAGGGACCAGGGAAAAACTGTTTTTT. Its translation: CASSPETGTREKLFF.

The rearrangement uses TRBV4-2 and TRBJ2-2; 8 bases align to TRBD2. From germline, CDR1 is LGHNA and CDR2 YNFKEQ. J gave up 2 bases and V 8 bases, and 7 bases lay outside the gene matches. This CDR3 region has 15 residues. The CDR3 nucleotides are TGTGCCAGCGGGGGAGCGGGAGTAAACACCGGGGAGCTGTTTTTT. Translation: CASGGAGVNTGELFF.

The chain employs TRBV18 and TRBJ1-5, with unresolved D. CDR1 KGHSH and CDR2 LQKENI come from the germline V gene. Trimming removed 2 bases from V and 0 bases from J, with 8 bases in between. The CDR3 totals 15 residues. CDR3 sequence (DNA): TGTGCCAGCTCACCAGGGATGGATAGCAATCAGCCCCAGCATTTT. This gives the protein CASSPGMDSNQPQHF.

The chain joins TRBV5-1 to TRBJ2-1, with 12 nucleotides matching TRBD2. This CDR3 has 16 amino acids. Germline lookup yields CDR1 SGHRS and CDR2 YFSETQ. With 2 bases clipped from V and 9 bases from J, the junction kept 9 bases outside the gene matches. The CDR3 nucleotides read TGCGCCAGCAGCTTCGGACCTAGCGGGAGGGCCGGTGAGCAGTTCTTC. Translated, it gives CASSFGPSGRAGEQFF.

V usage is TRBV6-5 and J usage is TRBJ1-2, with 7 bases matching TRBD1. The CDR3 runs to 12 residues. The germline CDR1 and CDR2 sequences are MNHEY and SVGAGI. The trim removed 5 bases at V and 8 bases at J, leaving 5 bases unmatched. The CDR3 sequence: CASSPPRGGYTF. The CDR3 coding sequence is TGTGCCAGCAGTCCACCCAGGGGGGGCTACACCTTC.

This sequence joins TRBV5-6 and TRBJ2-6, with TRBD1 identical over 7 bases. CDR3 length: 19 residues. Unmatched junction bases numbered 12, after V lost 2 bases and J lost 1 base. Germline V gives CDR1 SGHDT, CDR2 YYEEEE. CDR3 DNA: TGTGCCAGCAGCTTACTCACCGGGACAGACCTTTCTGGGGCCAACGTCCTGACTTTC. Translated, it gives CASSLLTGTDLSGANVLTF.

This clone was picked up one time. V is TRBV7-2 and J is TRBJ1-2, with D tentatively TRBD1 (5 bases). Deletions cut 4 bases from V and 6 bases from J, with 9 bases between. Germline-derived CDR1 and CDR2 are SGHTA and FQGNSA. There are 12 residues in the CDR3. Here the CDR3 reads CASSYLGDGYTF. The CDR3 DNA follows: TGTGCCAGCAGCTACCTGGGGGATGGCTACACCTTC.

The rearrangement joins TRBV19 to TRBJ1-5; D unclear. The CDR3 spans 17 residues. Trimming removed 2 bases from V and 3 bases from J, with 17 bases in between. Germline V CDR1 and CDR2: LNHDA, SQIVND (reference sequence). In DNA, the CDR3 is TGTGCCAGTAGTATAATCGGGGTAGGAAGAGACAATCAGCCCCAGCATTTT. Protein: CASSIIGVGRDNQPQHF.

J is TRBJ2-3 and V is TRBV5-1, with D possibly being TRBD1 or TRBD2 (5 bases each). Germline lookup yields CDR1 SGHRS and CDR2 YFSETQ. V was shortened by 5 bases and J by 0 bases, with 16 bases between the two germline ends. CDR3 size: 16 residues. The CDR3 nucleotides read TGCGCCAGCAGACCCCCCGGGACCATGAGCACAGATACGCAGTATTTT. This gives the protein CASRPPGTMSTDTQYF.

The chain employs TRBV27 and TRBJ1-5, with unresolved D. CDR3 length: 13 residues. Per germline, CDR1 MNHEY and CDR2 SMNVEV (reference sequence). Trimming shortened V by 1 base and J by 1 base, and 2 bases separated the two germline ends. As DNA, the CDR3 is TGTGCCAGCAGTTTATTAAGCAATCAGCCCCAGCATTTT. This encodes CASSLLSNQPQHF.

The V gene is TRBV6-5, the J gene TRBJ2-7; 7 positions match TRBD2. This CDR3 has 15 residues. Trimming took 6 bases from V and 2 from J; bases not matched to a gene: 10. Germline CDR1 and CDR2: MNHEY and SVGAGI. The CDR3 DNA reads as TGTGCCAGCAGACGGGACTACCAAAGCGCCTACGAGCAGTACGTC. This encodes CASRRDYQSAYEQYV.

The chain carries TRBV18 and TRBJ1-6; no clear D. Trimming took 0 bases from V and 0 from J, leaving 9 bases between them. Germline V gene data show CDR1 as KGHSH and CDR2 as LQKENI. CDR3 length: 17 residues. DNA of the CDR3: TGTGCCAGCTCACCACCGTCGGGCAACTCCTATAATTCACCCCTCCACTTT. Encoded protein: CASSPPSGNSYNSPLHF.

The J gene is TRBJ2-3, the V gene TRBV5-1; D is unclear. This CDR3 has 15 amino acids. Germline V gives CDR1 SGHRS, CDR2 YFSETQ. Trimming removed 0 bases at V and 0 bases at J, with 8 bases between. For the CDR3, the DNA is TGCGCCAGCAGCTTGGATACGACTAGCACAGATACGCAGTATTTT. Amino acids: CASSLDTTSTDTQYF.

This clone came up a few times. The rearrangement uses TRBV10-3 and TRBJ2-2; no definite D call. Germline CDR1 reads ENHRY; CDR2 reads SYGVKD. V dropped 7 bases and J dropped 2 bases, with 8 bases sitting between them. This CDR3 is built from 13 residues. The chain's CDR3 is CAIIQDNTGELFF. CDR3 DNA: TGTGCCATCATCCAGGACAACACCGGGGAGCTGTTTTTT.

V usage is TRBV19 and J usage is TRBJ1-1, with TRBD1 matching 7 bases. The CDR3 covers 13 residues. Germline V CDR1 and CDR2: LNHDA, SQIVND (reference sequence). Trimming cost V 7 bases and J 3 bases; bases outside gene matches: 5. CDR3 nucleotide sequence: TGTGCCAGTAACAGACAGGGCTACACTGAAGCTTTCTTT. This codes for CASNRQGYTEAFF.

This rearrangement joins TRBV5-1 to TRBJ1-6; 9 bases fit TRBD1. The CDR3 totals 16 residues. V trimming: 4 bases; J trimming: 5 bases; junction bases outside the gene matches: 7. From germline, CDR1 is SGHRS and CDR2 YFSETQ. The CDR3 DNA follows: TGCGCCAGCAGCGCCACAGGGGGCTTAAATAATTCACCCCTCCACTTT. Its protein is CASSATGGLNNSPLHF.

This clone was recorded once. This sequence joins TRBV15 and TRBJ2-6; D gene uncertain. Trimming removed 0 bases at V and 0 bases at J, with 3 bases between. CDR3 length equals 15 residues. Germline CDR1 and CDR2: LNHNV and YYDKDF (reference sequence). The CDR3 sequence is CATSRDLSGANVLTF. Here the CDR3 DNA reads TGTGCCACCAGCAGAGATCTCTCTGGGGCCAACGTCCTGACTTTC.

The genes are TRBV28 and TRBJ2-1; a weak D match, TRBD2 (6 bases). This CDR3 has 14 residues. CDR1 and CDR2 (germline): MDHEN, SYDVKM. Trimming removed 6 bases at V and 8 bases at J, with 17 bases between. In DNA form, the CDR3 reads TGTGCCAGCAGCCGACTAGTTAGGGCGGATGAGCAGTTCTTC. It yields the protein CASSRLVRADEQFF.

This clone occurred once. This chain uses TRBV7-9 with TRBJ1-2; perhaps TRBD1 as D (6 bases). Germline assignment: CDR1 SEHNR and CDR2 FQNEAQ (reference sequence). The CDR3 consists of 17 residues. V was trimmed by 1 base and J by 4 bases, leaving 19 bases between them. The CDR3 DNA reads TGTGCCAGCAGCTTAGAAGTAACAGTGACAGGCCCCTATGGCTACACCTTC. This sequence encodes CASSLEVTVTGPYGYTF.

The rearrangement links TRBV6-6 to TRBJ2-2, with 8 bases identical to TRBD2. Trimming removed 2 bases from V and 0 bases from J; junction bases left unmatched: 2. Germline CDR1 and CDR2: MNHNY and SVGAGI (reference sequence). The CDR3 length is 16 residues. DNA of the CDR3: TGTGCCAGCAGTTACACGGGGGGGCCGAACACCGGGGAGCTGTTTTTT. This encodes CASSYTGGPNTGELFF.

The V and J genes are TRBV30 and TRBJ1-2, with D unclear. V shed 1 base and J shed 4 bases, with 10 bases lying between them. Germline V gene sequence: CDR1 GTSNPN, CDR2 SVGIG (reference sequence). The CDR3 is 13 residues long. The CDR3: CAWSAAGIYGYTF. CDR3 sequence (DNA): TGTGCCTGGAGTGCGGCGGGGATCTATGGCTACACCTTC. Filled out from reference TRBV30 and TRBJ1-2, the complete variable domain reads SQTIHQWPATLVQPVGSPLSLECTVEGTSNPNLYWYRQAAGRGLQLLFYSVGIGQISSEVPQNLSASRPQDRQFILSSKKLLLSDSGFYLCAWSAAGIYGYTFGSGTRLTVV.

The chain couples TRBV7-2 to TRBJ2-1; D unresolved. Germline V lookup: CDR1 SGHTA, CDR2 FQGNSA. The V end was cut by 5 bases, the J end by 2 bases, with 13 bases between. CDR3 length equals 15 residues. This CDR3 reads CASSTDVGAYNEQFF. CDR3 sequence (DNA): TGTGCCAGCAGCACGGACGTTGGGGCCTACAATGAGCAGTTCTTC.

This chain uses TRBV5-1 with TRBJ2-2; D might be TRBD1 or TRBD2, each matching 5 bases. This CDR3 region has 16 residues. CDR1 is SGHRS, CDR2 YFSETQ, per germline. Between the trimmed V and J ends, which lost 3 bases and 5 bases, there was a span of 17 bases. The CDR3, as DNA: TGCGCCAGCAGCTCCTCAGACAGCCCGGGGACCGGGGAGCTGTTTTTT. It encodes CASSSSDSPGTGELFF.

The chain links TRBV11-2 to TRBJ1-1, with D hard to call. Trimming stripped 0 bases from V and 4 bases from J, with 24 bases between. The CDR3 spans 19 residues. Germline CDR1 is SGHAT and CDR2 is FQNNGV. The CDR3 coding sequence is TGTGCCAGCAGCTTAGATTATCTGGGGTCCGGCCAAAGCGGCACTGAAGCTTTCTTT. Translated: CASSLDYLGSGQSGTEAFF.

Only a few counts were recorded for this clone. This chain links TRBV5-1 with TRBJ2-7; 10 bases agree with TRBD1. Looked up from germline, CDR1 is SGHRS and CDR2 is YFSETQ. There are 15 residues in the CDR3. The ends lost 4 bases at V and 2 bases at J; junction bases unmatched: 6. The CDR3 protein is CASSPRTGGPYEQYF. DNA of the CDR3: TGCGCCAGCAGCCCCCGGACAGGGGGGCCCTACGAGCAGTACTTC.

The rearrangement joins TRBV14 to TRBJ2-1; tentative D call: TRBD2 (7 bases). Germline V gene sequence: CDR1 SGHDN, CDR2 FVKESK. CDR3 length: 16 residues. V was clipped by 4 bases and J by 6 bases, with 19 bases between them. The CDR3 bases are TGTGCCAGCAGCCCACCCTGGGCGGGGGCCCTCAATGAGCAGTTCTTC. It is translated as CASSPPWAGALNEQFF. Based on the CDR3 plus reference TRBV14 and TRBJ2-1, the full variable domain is EAGVTQFPSHSVIEKGQTVTLRCDPISGHDNLYWYRRVMGKEIKFLLHFVKESKQDESGMPNNRFLAERTGGTYSTLKVQPAELEDSGVYFCASSPPWAGALNEQFFGPGTRLTVL.

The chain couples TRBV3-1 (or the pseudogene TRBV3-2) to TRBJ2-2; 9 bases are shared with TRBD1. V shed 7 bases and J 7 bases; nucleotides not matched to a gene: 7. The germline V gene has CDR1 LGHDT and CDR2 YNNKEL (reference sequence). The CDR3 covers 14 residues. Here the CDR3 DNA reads TGTGCCAGCAATTCCGGGACAGGGCGCGGGGAGCTGTTTTTT. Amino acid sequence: CASNSGTGRGELFF.

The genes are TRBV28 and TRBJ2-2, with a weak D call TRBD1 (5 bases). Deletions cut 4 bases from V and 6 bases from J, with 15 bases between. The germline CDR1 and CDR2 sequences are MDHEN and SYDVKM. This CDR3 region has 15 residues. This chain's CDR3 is CASSSLNRRAGELFF. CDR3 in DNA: TGTGCCAGCAGTTCCTTAAACAGGAGAGCCGGGGAGCTGTTTTTT.